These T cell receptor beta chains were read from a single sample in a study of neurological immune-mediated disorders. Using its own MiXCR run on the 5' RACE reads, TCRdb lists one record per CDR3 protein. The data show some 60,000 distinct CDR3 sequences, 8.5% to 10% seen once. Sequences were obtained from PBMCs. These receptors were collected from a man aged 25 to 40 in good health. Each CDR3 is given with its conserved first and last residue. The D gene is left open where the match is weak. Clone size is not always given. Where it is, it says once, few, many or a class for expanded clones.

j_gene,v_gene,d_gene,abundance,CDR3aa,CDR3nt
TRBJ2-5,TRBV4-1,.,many,CASSQEAVTTQYF,TGCGCCAGCAGCCAAGAAGCGGTCACGACCCAGTACTTC
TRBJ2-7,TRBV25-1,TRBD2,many,CASRLAGGNYEQYF,TGTGCCAGCAGACTAGCGGGAGGGAACTACGAGCAGTACTTC
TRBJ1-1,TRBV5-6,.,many,CASSSVGGDAFF,TGTGCCAGCAGCTCTGTTGGGGGGGACGCTTTCTTT
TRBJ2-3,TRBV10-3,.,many,CAIRGTQGGTDTQYF,TGTGCCATCAGGGGTACCCAGGGAGGCACAGATACGCAGTATTTT
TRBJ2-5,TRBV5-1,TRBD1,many,CASSGTDKTRETQYF,TGCGCCAGCAGCGGGACAGACAAGACGAGGGAGACCCAGTACTTC
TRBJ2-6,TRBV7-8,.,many,CASSRLDSPGANVLTF,TGTGCCAGCAGCCGACTGGACAGCCCTGGGGCCAACGTCCTGACTTTC
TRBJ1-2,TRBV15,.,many,CATSREGGGSYGYTF,TGTGCCACCAGCAGGGAGGGGGGGGGATCCTATGGCTACACCTTC
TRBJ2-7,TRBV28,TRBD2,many,CASSFSSGRPTYEQYF,TGTGCCAGCAGTTTTTCTAGCGGGAGACCCACCTACGAGCAGTACTTC
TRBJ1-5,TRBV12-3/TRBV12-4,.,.,CASSITGREQPQHF,TGTGCCAGCAGTATCACAGGGAGGGAGCAGCCCCAGCATTTT
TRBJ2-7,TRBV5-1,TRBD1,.,CASRPGTGDYEHYF,TGCGCCAGCAGGCCCGGGACAGGGGACTACGAGCACTACTTC
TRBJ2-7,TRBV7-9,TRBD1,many,CASSPQDRGHEQYF,TGTGCCAGCAGCCCTCAGGACAGGGGCCACGAGCAGTACTTC
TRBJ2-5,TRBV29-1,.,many,CSVDVETQYF,TGCAGCGTTGATGTCGAGACCCAGTACTTC
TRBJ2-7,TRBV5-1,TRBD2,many,CASSSLSGRAYEQYF,TGCGCCAGCAGCTCATTAAGCGGGAGGGCCTACGAGCAGTACTTC
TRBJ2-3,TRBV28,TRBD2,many,CASNERGGTDTQYF,TGTGCCAGCAACGAGCGGGGAGGCACAGATACGCAGTATTTT
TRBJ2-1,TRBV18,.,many,CASSPRGQGYNEQFF,TGTGCCAGCTCACCACGGGGCCAGGGATACAATGAGCAGTTCTTC
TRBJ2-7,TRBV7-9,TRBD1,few,CASSGTATYEQYF,TGTGCCAGCAGTGGGACAGCCACCTACGAGCAGTACTTC
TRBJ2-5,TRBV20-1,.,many,CSAQDVRGVQETQYF,TGCAGTGCTCAGGACGTTCGAGGGGTCCAAGAGACCCAGTACTTC
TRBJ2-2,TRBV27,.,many,CASTRLGGRTGELFF,TGTGCCAGCACCCGTCTGGGGGGGCGTACCGGGGAGCTGTTTTTT
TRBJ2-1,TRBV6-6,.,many,CASSYSAGRPYNEQFF,TGTGCCAGCAGTTACTCAGCAGGGAGACCCTACAATGAGCAGTTCTTC
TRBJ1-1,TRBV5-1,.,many,CASSEGSGKTEAFF,TGCGCCAGCAGCGAAGGGAGCGGGAAAACTGAAGCTTTCTTT
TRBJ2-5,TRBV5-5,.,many,CATSGLYQETQYF,TGTGCCACCTCGGGACTGTATCAAGAGACCCAGTACTTC
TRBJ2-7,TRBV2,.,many,CASSEAGSASSYEQYF,TGTGCCAGCAGTGAAGCGGGCAGCGCGAGCTCCTACGAGCAGTACTTC
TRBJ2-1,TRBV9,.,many,CASSAPGTSGNNEQFF,TGTGCCAGCAGCGCCCCCGGGACCTCGGGTAACAATGAGCAGTTCTTC
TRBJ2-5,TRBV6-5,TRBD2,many,CASSSPSGRAGETQYF,TGTGCCAGCAGTTCCCCTAGCGGGAGGGCCGGAGAGACCCAGTACTTC
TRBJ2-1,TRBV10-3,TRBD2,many,CAISGGTSSNEQFF,TGTGCCATCAGTGGGGGGACTAGCTCCAATGAGCAGTTCTTC
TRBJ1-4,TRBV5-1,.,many,CASTVAGPNEKLFF,TGCGCCAGCACGGTTGCGGGCCCTAATGAAAAACTGTTTTTT